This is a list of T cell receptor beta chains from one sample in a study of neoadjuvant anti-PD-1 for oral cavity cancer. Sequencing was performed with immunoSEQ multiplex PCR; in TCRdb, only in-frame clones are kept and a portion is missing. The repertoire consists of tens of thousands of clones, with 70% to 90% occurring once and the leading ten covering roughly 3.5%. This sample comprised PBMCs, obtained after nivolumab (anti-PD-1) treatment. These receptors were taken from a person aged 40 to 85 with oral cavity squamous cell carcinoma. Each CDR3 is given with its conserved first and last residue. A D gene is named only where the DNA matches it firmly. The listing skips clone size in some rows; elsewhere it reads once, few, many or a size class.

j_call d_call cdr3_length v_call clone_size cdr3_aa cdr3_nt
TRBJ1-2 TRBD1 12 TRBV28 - CASSTGGPGYTF TGTGCCAGCAGCACAGGGGGCCCAGGCTACACCTTC
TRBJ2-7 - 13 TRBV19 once CASSSIRGGEQYF TGTGCCAGTAGTTCGATCAGGGGTGGCGAGCAGTACTTC
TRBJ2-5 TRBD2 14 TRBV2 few CASSSLTGGETQYF TGTGCCAGCAGTTCTCTTACGGGGGGGGAGACCCAGTACTTC
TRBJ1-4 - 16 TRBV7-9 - CASSFQLLGEKEKLFF TGTGCCAGCAGCTTCCAACTACTTGGGGAAAAAGAAAAACTGTTTTTT
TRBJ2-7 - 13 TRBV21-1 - CANWGTGWGEQYF TGTGCCAACTGGGGGACAGGGTGGGGTGAGCAGTACTTC
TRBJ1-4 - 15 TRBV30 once CAWSEAASTNEKLFF TGTGCCTGGAGTGAGGCGGCGAGCACTAATGAAAAACTGTTTTTT
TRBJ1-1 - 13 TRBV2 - CASRSSTNTEAFF TGTGCCAGCAGGAGCTCCACCAACACTGAAGCTTTCTTT
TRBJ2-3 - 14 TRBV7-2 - CASSPRAGTDTQYF TGTGCCAGCAGCCCCAGGGCGGGCACAGATACGCAGTATTTT
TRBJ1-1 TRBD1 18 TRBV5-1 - CASSLRPTGGGFGAEAFF TGCGCCAGCAGCTTAAGACCCACAGGGGGCGGATTCGGGGCTGAAGCTTTCTTT
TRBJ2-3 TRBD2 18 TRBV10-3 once CAISGRPPGLGVADTQYF TGTGCCATCAGTGGGAGACCTCCGGGACTAGGGGTCGCAGATACGCAGTATTTT
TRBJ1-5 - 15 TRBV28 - CASRPGSFGNQPQHF TGTGCCAGCAGGCCTGGGTCGTTTGGCAATCAGCCCCAGCATTTT
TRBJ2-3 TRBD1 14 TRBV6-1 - CASNRDRSTDTQYF TGTGCCAGCAACCGGGACAGGAGCACAGATACGCAGTATTTT
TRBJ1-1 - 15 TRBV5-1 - CASSSITGRGTEAFF TGCGCCAGCAGCTCGATAACAGGGAGGGGCACTGAAGCTTTCTTT
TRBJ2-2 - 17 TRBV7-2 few CASSRQAFSEGLGELFF TGTGCCAGCAGCCGTCAGGCCTTCAGCGAGGGCTTGGGGGAGCTGTTTTTT
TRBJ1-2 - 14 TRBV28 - CASSLSLLGLGYTF TGTGCCAGCAGTTTATCCTTGTTGGGGTTGGGCTACACCTTC
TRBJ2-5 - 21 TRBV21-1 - CASINTTQGGNDPRGRETQYF TGTGCCAGCATCAATACGACGCAAGGAGGAAATGATCCCCGGGGACGAGAGACCCAGTACTTC
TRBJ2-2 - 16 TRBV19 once CASNEDAGINTGELFF TGTGCCAGTAATGAGGATGCGGGGATTAACACCGGGGAGCTGTTTTTT
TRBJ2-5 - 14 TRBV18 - CASSPGQQQETQYF TGTGCCAGCTCACCAGGCCAACAACAAGAGACCCAGTACTTC
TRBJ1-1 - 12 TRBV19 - CASSIGATEAFF TGTGCCAGTAGTATTGGGGCGACTGAAGCTTTCTTT
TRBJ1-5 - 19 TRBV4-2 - CASSQGDEGGRSSNQPQHF TGTGCCAGCAGCCAAGGGGATGAGGGCGGAAGGTCTAGCAATCAGCCCCAGCATTTT
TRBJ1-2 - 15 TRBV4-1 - CASSQGQLLNYGYTF TGCGCCAGCAGCCAAGGTCAGCTATTAAACTATGGCTACACCTTC
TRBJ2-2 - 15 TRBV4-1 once CASSQGHPNTGELFF TGCGCCAGCAGCCAGGGACACCCGAACACCGGGGAGCTGTTTTTT
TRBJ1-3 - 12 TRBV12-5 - CASGRERNTIYF TGTGCTAGTGGTCGGGAAAGAAACACCATATATTTT
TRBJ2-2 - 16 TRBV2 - CASILTGVANTGELFF TGTGCCAGCATTCTAACAGGCGTCGCGAACACCGGGGAGCTGTTTTTT
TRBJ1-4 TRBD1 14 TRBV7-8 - CASSRDRVGEKLFF TGTGCCAGCAGCCGTGACAGGGTTGGCGAAAAACTGTTTTTT
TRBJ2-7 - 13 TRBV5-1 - CASSLGTHYEQYF TGCGCCAGCAGCTTGGGGACCCACTACGAGCAGTACTTC
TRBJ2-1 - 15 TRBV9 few CASSVQSGLMNEQFF TGTGCCAGCAGCGTACAAAGCGGGCTTATGAATGAGCAGTTCTTC
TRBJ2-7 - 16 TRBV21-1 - CASSTLPRRILYEQYF TGTGCCAGCAGCACCTTGCCTCGGAGGATTTTATACGAGCAGTACTTC
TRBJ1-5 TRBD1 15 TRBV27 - CASSPGTGSNQPQHF TGTGCCAGCAGTCCCGGGACAGGGAGCAATCAGCCCCAGCATTTT
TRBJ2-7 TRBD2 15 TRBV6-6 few CASRGGTSGTYEQYF TGTGCCAGCAGGGGAGGGACTAGCGGGACCTACGAGCAGTACTTC
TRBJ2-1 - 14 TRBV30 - CAWSPGSSYNEQFF TGTGCCTGGAGTCCGGGGAGCTCCTACAATGAGCAGTTCTTC
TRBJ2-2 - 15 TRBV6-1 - CASRPQELNTGELFF TGTGCCAGCAGGCCACAGGAACTCAACACCGGGGAGCTGTTTTTT
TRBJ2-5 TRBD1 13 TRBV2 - CASSRGQSDAQYF TGTGCCAGCTCGAGGGGGCAGTCAGATGCCCAGTACTTC
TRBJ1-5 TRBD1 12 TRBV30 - CAWGQGNQPQHF TGTGCCTGGGGACAGGGAAATCAGCCCCAGCATTTT
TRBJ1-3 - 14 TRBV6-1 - CASSVGGAGNTIYF TGTGCCAGCAGTGTGGGGGGGGCTGGAAACACCATATATTTT
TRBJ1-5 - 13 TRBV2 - CASSPGGYQPQHF TGTGCCAGCAGTCCCGGGGGTTATCAGCCCCAGCATTTT
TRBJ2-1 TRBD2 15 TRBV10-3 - CAISESRTSGDEQFF TGTGCCATCAGTGAGTCGAGGACTAGCGGGGATGAGCAGTTCTTC
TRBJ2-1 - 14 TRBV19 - CASLNPGDRNEQFF TGTGCCAGCCTGAATCCCGGGGACCGCAATGAGCAGTTCTTC
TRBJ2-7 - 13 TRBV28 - CASNLQQGPEQYF TGTGCCAGCAATCTCCAACAGGGTCCGGAGCAGTACTTC
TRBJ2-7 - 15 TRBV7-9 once CASSLGTLSSYEQYF TGTGCCAGCAGCTTAGGGACCCTGAGCTCCTACGAGCAGTACTTC
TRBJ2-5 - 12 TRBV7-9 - CASRGESETQYF TGTGCCAGCAGAGGGGAGTCGGAGACCCAGTACTTC
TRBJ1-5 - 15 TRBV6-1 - CASSEGPQGNQPQHF TGTGCCAGCAGTGAAGGCCCACAGGGCAATCAGCCCCAGCATTTT
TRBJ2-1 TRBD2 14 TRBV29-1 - CSVEEELAGREQFF TGCAGCGTTGAAGAAGAGCTAGCGGGACGTGAGCAGTTCTTC
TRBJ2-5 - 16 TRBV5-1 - CASSRGIPDRGETQYF TGCGCCAGCAGCCGGGGGATCCCCGATAGGGGCGAGACCCAGTACTTC
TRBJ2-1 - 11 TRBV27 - CASRGHQGQFF TGTGCCAGCCGAGGGCATCAGGGGCAGTTCTTC
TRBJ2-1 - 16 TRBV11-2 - CASSLDGLRTYNEQFF TGTGCCAGCAGCTTAGACGGACTTAGGACCTACAATGAGCAGTTCTTC
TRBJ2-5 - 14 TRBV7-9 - CASSFSIASKTQYF TGTGCCAGCAGCTTCTCTATAGCGTCGAAGACCCAGTACTTC
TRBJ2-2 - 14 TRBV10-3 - CAISVSTNTGELFF TGTGCCATCAGTGTCAGCACGAACACCGGGGAGCTGTTTTTT
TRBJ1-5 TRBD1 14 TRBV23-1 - CASSRPQGYQPQHF TGCGCCAGCAGTAGGCCACAGGGGTATCAGCCCCAGCATTTT
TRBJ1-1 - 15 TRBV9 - CASSVSISLQTEAFF TGTGCCAGCAGCGTCTCAATCTCACTGCAGACTGAAGCTTTCTTT